The rows below give T cell receptor beta chains drawn from one sample of a study of cytomegalovirus exposure and HLA in healthy donors. Measured with immunoSEQ multiplex PCR; TCRdb has only the in-frame clones, and not every one. The data contain tens of thousands of clones, roughly 92% of them singletons. Sequencing was performed on PBMCs. The receptors originated from a young man in good health and CMV-seronegative. CDR3s include the opening cysteine and the closing phenylalanine or tryptophan. A D gene is named only where the DNA matches it firmly. A clone size is listed for some rows: how often the clone was seen (once, few, many), or a class if it is expanded.

TRBV6-1	TRBJ2-1	NA	NA	TGTGCCAGCAAAGTCGGTGCACGATTTTACAATGAGCAGTTCTTC	CASKVGARFYNEQFF
TRBV27	TRBJ1-4	TRBD1	NA	TGTGCCAGCAGTCCAGGGACAGGCCCCCTGTTTTTT	CASSPGTGPLFF
TRBV14	TRBJ2-7	NA	NA	TGTGCCAGCAGCCAAGACTGGAACAGTTACTACGAGCAGTACTTC	CASSQDWNSYYEQYF
TRBV28	TRBJ1-2	NA	NA	TGTGCCATCAAAGGGGCAGCCGATAACTATGGCTACACCTTC	CAIKGAADNYGYTF
TRBV9	TRBJ2-1	NA	NA	TGTGCCAGCAGCGTAGGTCGGGTATACAATGAGCAGTTCTTC	CASSVGRVYNEQFF
TRBV6-6	TRBJ2-1	NA	NA	TGTGCCAGCAGTTACATCCTCGGGGAGCAGTTCTTC	CASSYILGEQFF
TRBV28	TRBJ1-2	NA	NA	TGTGCCAGCAGTCCCGAGGCGGGGCTATATGGCTACACCTTC	CASSPEAGLYGYTF
TRBV29-1	TRBJ1-1	NA	NA	TGCAGCGTTGTGGGGGGGAACACTGAAGCTTTCTTT	CSVVGGNTEAFF
TRBV6-5	TRBJ1-5	NA	NA	TGTGCCAGCGGCAGGGAAAGCAATCAGCCCCAGCATTTT	CASGRESNQPQHF
TRBV6-4	TRBJ2-3	NA	NA	TGTGCCAGCAGTTCTAGCCCAACAGATACGCAGTATTTT	CASSSSPTDTQYF
TRBV15	TRBJ2-1	TRBD1	NA	TGTGCCACCAGCAGAGCGGCTGGGACAGGAAATGAGCAGTTCTTC	CATSRAAGTGNEQFF
TRBV28	TRBJ2-2	TRBD2	NA	TGTGCCAGCAGTAGGTATGCTAGCGGGAGTTCGGGAACCGGGGAGCTGTTTTTT	CASSRYASGSSGTGELFF
TRBV4-1	TRBJ2-7	NA	NA	TGCGCCAGCAGCCAACGATACTCCTACTCCTACGAGCAGTACTTC	CASSQRYSYSYEQYF
TRBV7-2	TRBJ1-2	NA	NA	TGTGCCAGCAGCTTAGACTCACCCTATGGCTACACCTTC	CASSLDSPYGYTF
TRBV9	TRBJ2-3	TRBD2	NA	TGTGCCAGCAGCGCTAGCGGGGCACATACGCAGTATTTT	CASSASGAHTQYF
TRBV2	TRBJ1-1	NA	NA	TGTGCCAGCAGAAAACCTCAGGGCAAGGGGAAGGCTTTCTTT	CASRKPQGKGKAFF
TRBV7-3	TRBJ2-1	TRBD2	few	TGTGCCAGCAGCGTTACGGGACTAGCGGGGGCCTACAATGAGCAGTTCTTC	CASSVTGLAGAYNEQFF
TRBV6-5	TRBJ1-5	NA	NA	TGTGCCAGCAGTTACTCCGCACAGGGCGGTCAGCCCCAGCATTTT	CASSYSAQGGQPQHF
TRBV7-2	TRBJ1-2	NA	NA	TGTGCCAGCAGCTTAGGACAGGCTCTTGGCTACACCTTC	CASSLGQALGYTF
TRBV29-1	TRBJ2-2	TRBD1	once	TGCAGCGTGGGACAGGGTCCCGGGGAGCTGTTTTTT	CSVGQGPGELFF
TRBV7-9	TRBJ2-5	TRBD1	NA	TGTGCCAGCAGCTTAGAGCGACAGGGAATGGGCGAGACCCAGTACTTC	CASSLERQGMGETQYF
TRBV5-5	TRBJ2-7	TRBD1	NA	TGTGCCAGCAGCTTAATTAGGGACAGCCCGGAGCAGTACTTC	CASSLIRDSPEQYF
TRBV19	TRBJ2-1	TRBD2	NA	TGTGCCAGTAGCCTAGTTTGGGGGGGCAATGAGCAGTTCTTC	CASSLVWGGNEQFF
TRBV27	TRBJ2-1	TRBD2	once	TGTGCCAGCAGCCTAAGCGGGAGTGAGCAGTTCTTC	CASSLSGSEQFF
TRBV6-1	TRBJ1-5	TRBD1	NA	TGTGCCAGCAGGGAAACAGGGGGCGACCAGCCCCAGCATTTT	CASRETGGDQPQHF
TRBV7-9	TRBJ1-5	NA	NA	TGTGCCAGCAGCTCCGACGGGGACAATCAGCCCCAGCATTTT	CASSSDGDNQPQHF
TRBV25-1	TRBJ2-3	NA	NA	TGTGCCAGTAGAGGAGATACGCAGTATTTT	CASRGDTQYF
TRBV13	TRBJ2-1	NA	NA	TGTGCCAGCAGCCGCCGTACGGGTGCGGGGAGTGATGAGCAGTTCTTC	CASSRRTGAGSDEQFF
TRBV2	TRBJ2-3	TRBD2	NA	TGTGCCAGCAGTGGGATTAGCGGGAGGACAGATACGCAGTATTTT	CASSGISGRTDTQYF
TRBV9	TRBJ2-1	TRBD2	NA	TGTGCCAGCAGCAGACGGGGGACTAGCGGCGATGAGCAGTTCTTC	CASSRRGTSGDEQFF
TRBV9	TRBJ2-1	NA	NA	TGTGCCAGCAGCCCCCGGGGAGCTGAGCAGTTCTTC	CASSPRGAEQFF
TRBV28	TRBJ1-1	NA	NA	TGTGCCAGCCCTCCACGTCTCGGGTATCCATTGAACACTGAAGCTTTCTTT	CASPPRLGYPLNTEAFF